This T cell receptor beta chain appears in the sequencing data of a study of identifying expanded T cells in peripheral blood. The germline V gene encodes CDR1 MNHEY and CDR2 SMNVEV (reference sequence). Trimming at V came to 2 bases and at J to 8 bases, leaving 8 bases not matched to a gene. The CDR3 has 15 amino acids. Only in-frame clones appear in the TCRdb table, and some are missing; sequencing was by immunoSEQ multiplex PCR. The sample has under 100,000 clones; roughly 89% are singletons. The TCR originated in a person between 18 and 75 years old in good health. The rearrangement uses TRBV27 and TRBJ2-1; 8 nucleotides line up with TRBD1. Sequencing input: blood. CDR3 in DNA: TGTGCCAGCAGTTTACTGGCAGGGGGCTTCGATGAGCAGTTCTTC. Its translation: CASSLLAGGFDEQFF.